These 25 T cell receptor beta chains came from one sample sequenced in a study of radiation and T cells in renal cell carcinoma (dated by TCRdb to 2019 to 2021). The sample's time point label, in plain terms: blood 4 weeks post-SBRT, at nephrectomy. Explained via the paper, the treatment or condition label denotes: 15 Gy SBRT to primary tumor, nephrectomy 4 weeks later. Libraries were constructed by the immunoSEQ multiplex PCR assay. The table comes from immuneACCESS by way of TCRdb, which keeps in-frame sequences with V and J called. Part of the clones is missing from these tables; in studies checked, under half for an unresolved V gene and the rest for unknown reasons. Present in this sample are about 140,000 clones, 86% of which were seen just once. The leading ten clones occupy about 17% of the sample. The starting material was blood, obtained from a patient whose treatment included radiotherapy and nephrectomy. The receptors shown here come from a woman aged 50 to 60 with renal cell carcinoma.

The chain recombines TRBV4-3 with TRBJ2-5; TRBD2 agrees at 8 bases. After removal of 0 bases from V and 1 base from J, the junction contained 7 bases not matched to a gene. Per germline, CDR1 LGHNA and CDR2 YSLEER. CDR3 size: 17 residues. The CDR3 DNA reads TGCGCCAGCAGCCAAGATCCATCGGGGGGGGTCCAAGAGACCCAGTACTTC. It yields the protein CASSQDPSGGVQETQYF.

The gene calls are TRBV10-1 and TRBJ2-1; the D is unclear. CDR1 and CDR2 from the germline V gene are WNHNN and SYGVQD (reference sequence). This CDR3 has 12 amino acids. Trimming shortened V by 5 bases and J by 15 bases, and 17 bases separated the two germline ends. CDR3 DNA: TGCGCCAGCAGTAACTCGATCAAAGGTTGGTTCTTC. This gives the protein CASSNSIKGWFF.

This clone was observed once. This sequence joins TRBV27 and TRBJ2-5, with D maybe TRBD2 (5 bases). Germline V gene lookup returns CDR1 MNHEY and CDR2 SMNVEV (reference sequence). The CDR3 runs to 13 residues. The V end was cut by 10 bases, the J end by 2 bases, with 14 bases between. The CDR3 nucleotides are TGTGCCACCGCACGGGAATTTCAAGAGACCCAGTACTTC. Protein product: CATAREFQETQYF.

The chain employs TRBV5-1 and TRBJ1-4; D is possibly TRBD1 (5 bases). Trimming pared 4 bases from V and 3 bases from J, leaving 19 bases between. This CDR3 region has 17 residues. CDR1 and CDR2 (germline): SGHRS, YFSETQ. DNA for the CDR3: TGCGCCAGCAGCAGAGACTCCGGGACCCTCGCTAATGAAAAACTGTTTTTT. It translates to CASSRDSGTLANEKLFF.

The gene calls are TRBV7-2 and TRBJ2-3, with D unclear. Between the trimmed V and J ends, which lost 1 base and 6 bases, there was a span of 8 bases. This CDR3 has 13 residues. The germline V gene has CDR1 SGHTA and CDR2 FQGNSA. The CDR3 DNA reads TGTGCCAGCAGCTTAGGCCAGACTGATACGCAGTATTTT. It codes for CASSLGQTDTQYF.

This sequence joins TRBV18 and TRBJ2-5; D perhaps matches TRBD2 (6 bases). Germline CDR1 is KGHSH and CDR2 is LQKENI. Between the trimmed V and J ends, which lost 0 bases and 4 bases, there was a span of 12 bases. The CDR3 runs 15 residues. This CDR3 is CASSPPGGSGETQYF. CDR3 DNA: TGTGCCAGCTCACCACCGGGAGGCAGCGGAGAGACCCAGTACTTC.

This clone was recorded only once. The rearrangement uses TRBV19 and TRBJ1-6; D uncertain. The CDR3 is made up of 13 amino acids. The germline CDR1 and CDR2 sequences are LNHDA and SQIVND (reference sequence). V lost 5 bases, J lost 10 bases, and 12 bases lay in between. CDR3 nucleotide sequence: TGTGCCAGTAGTGACCCAGCTATCTCACCCCTCCACTTT. Translation gives CASSDPAISPLHF.

The chain employs TRBV6-4 and TRBJ1-1; the D is unclear. The ends were cut back, 4 bases at V and 5 bases at J, with 14 bases in the middle. Germline CDR1 is MRHNA and CDR2 is SNTAGT. This CDR3 spans 14 amino acids. The CDR3 DNA is TGTGCCAGCAGTGCTGGTGGGGAGAGGACTGAAGCTTTCTTT. Amino acids: CASSAGGERTEAFF.

The genes are TRBV11-3 and TRBJ2-3; D is unclear. Germline lookup yields CDR1 SGHNT and CDR2 YENEEA. With 1 base removed from V and 0 bases from J, the gap between germline ends came to 11 bases. This CDR3 has 16 residues. The CDR3: CASSLGGSTSTDTQYF. The CDR3 DNA is TGTGCCAGCAGCTTAGGGGGATCCACTAGCACAGATACGCAGTATTTT.

The J gene is TRBJ2-2, the V gene TRBV14, with a possible D match to TRBD1 (6 bases). Germline V gene data show CDR1 as SGHDN and CDR2 as FVKESK. The CDR3 length is 16 residues. The V gene lost 2 bases and the J gene lost 4 bases, with 14 bases spanning the gap. For the CDR3, the DNA is TGTGCCAGCAGCCAATTTAACAGGGTCAGCACCGGGGAGCTGTTTTTT. Encoded protein: CASSQFNRVSTGELFF.

The chain combines TRBV19 with TRBJ1-1; unclear D gene. V lost 6 bases and J 6 bases, leaving 11 bases between the germline ends. The germline V gene has CDR1 LNHDA and CDR2 SQIVND (reference sequence). CDR3 size: 12 residues. The CDR3 DNA is TGTGCCAGTAGCCCCTTATCATCTGAAGCTTTCTTT. Protein sequence: CASSPLSSEAFF. The entire variable domain, with the rest obtained from reference TRBV19 and TRBJ1-1, is as follows: DGGITQSPKYLFRKEGQNVTLSCEQNLNHDAMYWYRQDPGQGLRLIYYSQIVNDFQKGDIAEGYSVSREKKESFPLTVTSAQKNPTAFYLCASSPLSSEAFFGQGTRLTVV.

This sequence joins TRBV19 and TRBJ2-1, with 10 bases matching TRBD2. Losses at the gene ends were 6 bases for V and 7 bases for J; bases not matched to a gene: 12. There are 16 residues in the CDR3. CDR1 and CDR2 from the germline V gene are LNHDA and SQIVND (reference sequence). The CDR3 DNA sequence: TGTGCCAGTAGCCATCGAGGGAGCGGGAGGGGAAATGAGCAGTTCTTC. Translated: CASSHRGSGRGNEQFF. The whole variable domain, filled in from reference TRBV19 and TRBJ2-1, reads DGGITQSPKYLFRKEGQNVTLSCEQNLNHDAMYWYRQDPGQGLRLIYYSQIVNDFQKGDIAEGYSVSREKKESFPLTVTSAQKNPTAFYLCASSHRGSGRGNEQFFGPGTRLTVL.

The CDR3 region is CASSSQVGDQETQYF. The CDR3 DNA reads TGTGCCAGCAGCTCCCAGGTAGGGGACCAAGAGACCCAGTACTTC. The chain has TRBV13 and TRBJ2-5; D may be TRBD1 (5 bases). The germline V gene encodes CDR1 PRHDT and CDR2 FYEKMQ (reference sequence). V was cut by 4 bases and J by 0 bases, with 12 bases left in between. The CDR3 sequence is 15 residues long.

As concerns this clone: Distinct nucleotide sequences in the sample also encode this CDR3. The chain has TRBV19 and TRBJ1-5; 7 bases match TRBD1. Germline assignment: CDR1 LNHDA and CDR2 SQIVND (reference sequence). The length of the CDR3 is 13 residues. Losses at the gene ends were 5 bases for V and 2 bases for J; bases not matched to a gene: 0. CDR3 sequence: CASSGTGNQPQHF. Written as DNA, the CDR3 is TGTGCCAGTAGTGGGACAGGCAATCAGCCCCAGCATTTT.

The chain recombines TRBV28 with TRBJ1-3; D call uncertain. Germline assignment: CDR1 MDHEN and CDR2 SYDVKM. The V end was cut by 7 bases, the J end by 0 bases, with 16 bases between. The CDR3 is made up of 16 amino acids. The CDR3 region is CASTLSAPSSGNTIYF. For the CDR3, the DNA is TGTGCCAGCACCCTATCCGCACCAAGCTCTGGAAACACCATATATTTT.

J is TRBJ1-2 and V is TRBV6-5; 10 bases fit TRBD1. Trimming removed 6 bases from V and 3 bases from J; junction bases left unmatched: 1. CDR1 is MNHEY and CDR2 is SVGAGI in the germline V gene. The CDR3 sequence is 13 residues long. The CDR3 DNA reads as TGTGCCAGCAGGACAGGGGGCGACTATGGCTACACCTTC. It translates to CASRTGGDYGYTF.

This clone was seen once. The chain carries TRBV19 and TRBJ1-3, with D hard to call. The CDR3 runs to 14 residues. Germline V lookup: CDR1 LNHDA, CDR2 SQIVND (reference sequence). V was cut by 3 bases and J by 0 bases, with 6 bases left in between. The CDR3 nucleotides read TGTGCCAGTAGTATTCAAATCTCTGGAAACACCATATATTTT. Encoded protein: CASSIQISGNTIYF.

V and J are TRBV7-9 and TRBJ1-5; the match to TRBD1 covers 12 bases. Germline values: CDR1 SEHNR, CDR2 FQNEAQ (reference sequence). This CDR3 contains 19 residues. After removal of 1 base from V and 1 base from J, the junction contained 8 bases not matched to a gene. CDR3 in amino acids: CASSLGSGQGARSNQPQHF. In DNA, the CDR3 is TGTGCCAGCAGCTTAGGGTCGGGACAGGGGGCGAGAAGCAATCAGCCCCAGCATTTT.

The chain joins TRBV28 to TRBJ2-7, with TRBD1 identical over 8 bases. V trimming: 6 bases; J trimming: 4 bases; junction bases outside the gene matches: 8. CDR1 is MDHEN and CDR2 is SYDVKM in the germline V gene. The length of the CDR3 is 14 residues. The CDR3 loop reads CASRTPGGRYEQYF. The CDR3 region has the DNA TGTGCCAGCAGAACCCCAGGGGGCAGGTACGAGCAGTACTTC. The full variable domain, rest sourced from reference TRBV28 and TRBJ2-7, is DVKVTQSSRYLVKRTGEKVFLECVQDMDHENMFWYRQDPGLGLRLIYFSYDVKMKEKGDIPEGYSVSREKKERFSLILESASTNQTSMYLCASRTPGGRYEQYFGPGTRLTVT.

Comments on this clone: A read error may account for a junction end that differs from germline. The chain combines TRBV7-2 with TRBJ1-2; 7 positions agree with TRBD1. The CDR3 is 14 amino acids. Germline CDR1 and CDR2: SGHTA and FQGNSA. CDR3 protein: CASSQGQANYGYTF. The DNA for the CDR3 is TGTGCCAGCAGCCAAGGACAGGCTAATTATGGCTACACCTTC.

The chain links TRBV2 to TRBJ1-1, with a tentative D call TRBD1 (6 bases). The ends were cut back, 6 bases at V and 0 bases at J, with 14 bases in the middle. The CDR3 has 15 residues. Per germline, CDR1 SNHLY and CDR2 FYNNEI. CDR3 DNA sequence: TGTGCCAGCAGACTTACGACAGGAATGAACACTGAAGCTTTCTTT. The encoded protein is CASRLTTGMNTEAFF. Full variable domain (missing parts from reference TRBV2 and TRBJ1-1): EPEVTQTPSHQVTQMGQEVILRCVPISNHLYFYWYRQILGQKVEFLVSFYNNEISEKSEIFDDQFSVERPDGSNFTLKIRSTKLEDSAMYFCASRLTTGMNTEAFFGQGTRLTVV.

This clone was seen more than once but under ten times. V usage is TRBV28 and J usage is TRBJ1-6; weak D call: TRBD1 (5 bases). The V gene lost 5 bases and the J gene lost 3 bases, with 11 bases spanning the gap. The CDR3 loop spans 15 amino acids. From germline, CDR1 is MDHEN and CDR2 SYDVKM. CDR3 amino acids: CASSRGGLYNSPLHF. The CDR3 coding sequence is TGTGCCAGCAGTAGGGGAGGGCTCTATAATTCACCCCTCCACTTT.

This clone appeared once. The chain links TRBV27 to TRBJ1-5, with 10 bases matching TRBD1. Trimming took 5 bases from V and 2 from J; bases not matched to a gene: 3. Germline V CDR1 and CDR2: MNHEY, SMNVEV (reference sequence). The CDR3 is 15 amino acids. The CDR3 reads CASSRDRGRNQPQHF. The CDR3 DNA reads as TGTGCCAGCAGTAGGGACAGGGGACGCAATCAGCCCCAGCATTTT.

The rearrangement links TRBV10-1 to TRBJ1-5; D is unresolved. The germline CDR1 and CDR2 sequences are WNHNN and SYGVQD (reference sequence). The CDR3 totals 12 residues. The ends were cut back, 3 bases at V and 5 bases at J, with 5 bases in the middle. CDR3 protein: CASSDRDQPQHF. CDR3 DNA: TGCGCCAGCAGTGACAGAGATCAGCCCCAGCATTTT.

Only one count was recorded for this clone. The chain links TRBV10-3 to TRBJ2-5; D perhaps matches TRBD1 (6 bases). CDR3 length: 14 residues. V lost 6 bases and J 4 bases, leaving 15 bases between the germline ends. The V gene's germline CDR1 is ENHRY and CDR2 SYGVKD. The CDR3 loop reads CAIRDSGGGETQYF. CDR3 DNA sequence: TGTGCCATCAGGGACAGTGGAGGAGGAGAGACCCAGTACTTC.